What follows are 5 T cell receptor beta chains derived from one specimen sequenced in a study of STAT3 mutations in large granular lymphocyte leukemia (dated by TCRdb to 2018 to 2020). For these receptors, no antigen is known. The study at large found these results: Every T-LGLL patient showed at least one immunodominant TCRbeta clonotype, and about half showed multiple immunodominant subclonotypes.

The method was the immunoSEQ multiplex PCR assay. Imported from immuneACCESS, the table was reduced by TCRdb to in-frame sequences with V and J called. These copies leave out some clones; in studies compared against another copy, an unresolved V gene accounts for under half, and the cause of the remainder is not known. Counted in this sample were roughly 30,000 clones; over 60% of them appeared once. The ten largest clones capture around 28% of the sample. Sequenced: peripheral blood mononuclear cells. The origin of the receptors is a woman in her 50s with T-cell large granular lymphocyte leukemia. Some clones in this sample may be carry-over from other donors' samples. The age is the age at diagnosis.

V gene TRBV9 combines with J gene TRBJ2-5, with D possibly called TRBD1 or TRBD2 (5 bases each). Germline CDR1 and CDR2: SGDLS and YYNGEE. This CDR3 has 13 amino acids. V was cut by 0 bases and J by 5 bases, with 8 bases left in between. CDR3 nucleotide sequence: TGTGCCAGCAGCGTAGGGGGGAGCGAGACCCAGTACTTC. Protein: CASSVGGSETQYF.

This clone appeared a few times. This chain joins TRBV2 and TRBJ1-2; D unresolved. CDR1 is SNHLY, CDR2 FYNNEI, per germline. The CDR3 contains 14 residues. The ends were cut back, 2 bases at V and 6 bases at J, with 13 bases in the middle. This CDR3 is CASSERRISHGYTF. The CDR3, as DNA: TGTGCCAGCAGTGAAAGGAGAATAAGCCATGGCTACACCTTC. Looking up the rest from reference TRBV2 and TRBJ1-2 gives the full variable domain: EPEVTQTPSHQVTQMGQEVILRCVPISNHLYFYWYRQILGQKVEFLVSFYNNEISEKSEIFDDQFSVERPDGSNFTLKIRSTKLEDSAMYFCASSERRISHGYTFGSGTRLTVV.

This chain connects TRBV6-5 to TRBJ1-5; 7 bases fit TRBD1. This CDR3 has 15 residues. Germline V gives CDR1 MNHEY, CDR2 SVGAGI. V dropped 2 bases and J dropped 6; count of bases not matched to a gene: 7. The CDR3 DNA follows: TGTGCCAGCAGTTACACCACAGGGGCCGGTCAGCCCCAGCATTTT. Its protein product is CASSYTTGAGQPQHF.

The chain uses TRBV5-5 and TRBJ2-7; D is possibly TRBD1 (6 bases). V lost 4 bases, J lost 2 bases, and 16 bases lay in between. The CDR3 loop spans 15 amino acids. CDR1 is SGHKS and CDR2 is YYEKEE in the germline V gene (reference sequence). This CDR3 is CASSVDRDTAYEQYF. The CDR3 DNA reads TGTGCCAGCAGCGTTGACCGGGACACCGCCTACGAGCAGTACTTC. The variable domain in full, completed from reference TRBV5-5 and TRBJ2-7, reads DAGVTQSPTHLIKTRGQQVTLRCSPISGHKSVSWYQQVLGQGPQFIFQYYEKEERGRGNFPDRFSARQFPNYSSELNVNALLLGDSALYLCASSVDRDTAYEQYFGPGTRLTVT.

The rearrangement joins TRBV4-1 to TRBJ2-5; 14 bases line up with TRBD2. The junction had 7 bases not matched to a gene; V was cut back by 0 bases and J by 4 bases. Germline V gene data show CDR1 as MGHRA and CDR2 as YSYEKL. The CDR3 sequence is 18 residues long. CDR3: CASSQDLATSGRVETQYF. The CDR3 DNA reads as TGCGCCAGCAGCCAAGATTTAGCGACTAGCGGGAGGGTAGAGACCCAGTACTTC.